Following are 18 T cell receptor beta chains from one sample sequenced in a study of siplizumab effects on memory and regulatory T cells. Method: immunoSEQ multiplex PCR; TCRdb's copy keeps in-frame clones and lacks some. Here the sample spans 100,000 or so clones, around 93% being singletons. Specimen: non-Treg CD4+ T cells sorted from blood. The receptors stem from a human donor in good health.

The rearrangement uses TRBV5-1 and TRBJ2-3; 11 bases are a match to TRBD2. This CDR3 spans 17 amino acids. CDR1 SGHRS and CDR2 YFSETQ come from the germline V gene. V was pared by 4 bases and J by 5 bases, with 12 bases of the junction left unmatched. The CDR3: CASSPPRLAGSGDTQYF. The CDR3 DNA reads as TGCGCCAGCAGCCCCCCGCGACTAGCGGGGAGTGGAGATACGCAGTATTTT.

This chain links TRBV15 with TRBJ1-5; tentative D call: TRBD1 (5 bases). Trimming left V 1 base short and J 2 bases short, with 9 bases between. Germline CDR1 and CDR2: LNHNV and YYDKDF (reference sequence). The CDR3 length is 15 residues. The chain's CDR3 is CATSRVGGRNQPQHF. CDR3 DNA sequence: TGTGCCACCAGCAGAGTTGGGGGTCGCAATCAGCCCCAGCATTTT. The variable domain in full, completed from reference TRBV15 and TRBJ1-5, reads DAMVIQNPRYQVTQFGKPVTLSCSQTLNHNVMYWYQQKSSQAPKLLFHYYDKDFNNEADTPDNFQSRRPNTSFCFLDIRSPGLGDTAMYLCATSRVGGRNQPQHFGDGTRLSIL.

This sequence joins TRBV21-1 and TRBJ2-7; whether TRBD1, the table's D call, matches the DNA was not checked. TRBV21-1 is a known pseudogene. CDR3 size: 17 residues. The CDR3 DNA reads TGTGCCAGCAGCAAACCCCGGAAATTGACAGCAGCCTACGAGCAGTACTTC. Protein product: CASSKPRKLTAAYEQYF.

CDR3 protein: CASSLGTAGESIQYF. The CDR3 nucleotides are TGCGCCAGCAGCTTGGGAACAGCGGGAGAATCCATTCAGTACTTC. The rearrangement links TRBV5-1 to TRBJ2-4; 8 positions match TRBD2. V shed 0 bases and J 9 bases; nucleotides not matched to a gene: 8. Germline CDR1 SGHRS, CDR2 YFSETQ. This CDR3 is 15 amino acids long.

V is TRBV30 and J is TRBJ2-7; D not resolved. Per the germline V gene, CDR1 is GTSNPN and CDR2 is SVGIG (reference sequence). V shed 0 bases and J shed 7 bases, with 16 bases lying between them. The CDR3 extends over 14 amino acids. In DNA, the CDR3 is TGTGCCTGGAGTGTTATTAGTAAGAGAGGTGAGCAGTACTTC. Its protein is CAWSVISKRGEQYF.

The chain employs TRBV10-3 and TRBJ2-1; 8 bases align to TRBD2. This CDR3 is 15 amino acids long. V was pared by 5 bases and J by 8 bases, with 11 bases of the junction left unmatched. CDR1 and CDR2 (germline): ENHRY, SYGVKD. The CDR3 here is CAISIRSGSNDEQFF. In nucleotides, the CDR3 is TGTGCCATCAGTATTCGGAGCGGGAGTAACGATGAGCAGTTCTTC.

The chain carries TRBV15 and TRBJ2-7; a possible D gene is TRBD1 (6 bases). Germline V gene data show CDR1 as LNHNV and CDR2 as YYDKDF (reference sequence). CDR3 length: 14 amino acids. Trimming took off 1 base at V and 6 bases at J, with 13 bases between the two ends. In DNA form, the CDR3 reads TGTGCCACCAGCAGAGCTACTCCAGGGGTCGAGCAGTACTTC. It codes for CATSRATPGVEQYF.

The V and J genes are TRBV5-1 and TRBJ1-3; no definite D call. Trimming removed 0 bases at V and 1 base at J, with 8 bases between. The CDR3 extends over 15 amino acids. CDR1 SGHRS and CDR2 YFSETQ come from the germline V gene. The CDR3 bases are TGCGCCAGCAGCTTGGCCTTAGGGTCTGGAAACACCATATATTTT. It translates to CASSLALGSGNTIYF.

The chain has TRBV27 and TRBJ1-5; 10 nucleotides line up with TRBD1. CDR1 and CDR2 from the germline V gene are MNHEY and SMNVEV (reference sequence). This CDR3 has 15 amino acids. V shed 4 bases and J 4 bases; nucleotides not matched to a gene: 4. CDR3: CASSWGQGRNQPQHF. The DNA of the CDR3 is TGTGCCAGCAGTTGGGGACAGGGGAGAAATCAGCCCCAGCATTTT.

The chain combines TRBV7-3 with TRBJ2-5; D might be TRBD1 or TRBD2, each matching 7 bases. CDR3 length: 14 residues. CDR1 is SGHTA and CDR2 is FQGTGA in the germline V gene. The ends were cut back, 5 bases at V and 5 bases at J, with 15 bases in the middle. CDR3 amino acids: CASSPHRGGETQYF. CDR3 coding DNA: TGTGCCAGCAGCCCACACAGGGGAGGGGAGACCCAGTACTTC.

The rearrangement joins TRBV10-3 to TRBJ2-3; D might be TRBD1 (6 bases). Germline CDR1 ENHRY, CDR2 SYGVKD. The V and J ends lost 5 bases and 2 bases respectively, with 14 bases between them. The length of the CDR3 is 15 residues. CDR3 nucleotide sequence: TGTGCCATCAGTAGCCTGGGGGACAACACAGATACGCAGTATTTT. Its translation: CAISSLGDNTDTQYF.

The CDR3 bases are TGTGCCAGCTCACCAACTGGCAGTGGTAATTCACCCCTCCACTTT. This gives the protein CASSPTGSGNSPLHF. The V call is TRBV18, the J call TRBJ1-6, with D hard to call. V was pared by 2 bases and J by 6 bases, with 11 bases between. Germline assignment: CDR1 KGHSH and CDR2 LQKENI. This CDR3 contains 15 residues.

This clone has a single count. The chain couples TRBV6-6 to TRBJ2-7, with D perhaps matching TRBD1 or TRBD2 (5 bases each). CDR3 size: 15 residues. CDR1 and CDR2 from the germline V gene are MNHNY and SVGAGI (reference sequence). V dropped 0 bases and J dropped 6 bases, with 15 bases sitting between them. CDR3 sequence (DNA): TGTGCCAGCAGTTACTCGGGACCCCCAAGCGGCGAGCAGTACTTC. Amino acids: CASSYSGPPSGEQYF.

The CDR3, as DNA: TGTGCCAGCAGATGGACACAGGCCCGCAATGAGCAGTTCTTC. It encodes CASRWTQARNEQFF. V is TRBV6-1 and J is TRBJ2-1, with D perhaps matching TRBD1 (5 bases). The germline V gene encodes CDR1 MNHNS and CDR2 SASEGT. CDR3 length equals 14 residues. V lost 6 bases and J lost 6, with 15 bases in between.

This clone has only one observation. The J gene is TRBJ2-7, the V gene TRBV6-1; D is possibly TRBD1 or TRBD2 (6 bases each). The CDR3 sequence is 14 residues long. The V gene's germline CDR1 is MNHNS and CDR2 SASEGT. V was cut by 5 bases and J by 2 bases, with 13 bases left in between. The CDR3 spells CASSPEGGAYEQYF. The CDR3 region has the DNA TGTGCCAGCAGTCCCGAGGGGGGTGCCTACGAGCAGTACTTC.

This sequence joins TRBV2 and TRBJ2-5; 10 bases line up with TRBD2. The V segment lost 3 bases and the J segment 7 bases; nucleotides outside the gene matches: 11. CDR1 and CDR2 from the germline V gene are SNHLY and FYNNEI. The CDR3 consists of 16 residues. CDR3 sequence (DNA): TGTGCCAGCAGTGACTCACTAGCGGGAAGCTTTGGGACCCAGTACTTC. Translated: CASSDSLAGSFGTQYF.

This clone was recorded a few times. This chain links TRBV29-1 with TRBJ2-2; possible D gene TRBD2, 6 bases. Germline CDR1 SQVTM, CDR2 ANQGSEA. Trimming pared 7 bases from V and 6 bases from J, leaving 21 bases between. The CDR3 runs to 15 residues. CDR3 sequence: CSAVGDGGTAGELFF. The CDR3 DNA reads as TGCAGCGCTGTGGGGGACGGCGGGACGGCCGGGGAGCTGTTTTTT.

The V call is TRBV4-1, the J call TRBJ2-3; TRBD1 matches at 7 bases. The J segment lost 0 bases and the V segment lost 0 bases, leaving 3 bases of the junction unmatched. The CDR3 is made up of 16 amino acids. CDR1 and CDR2 (germline): MGHRA, YSYEKL. The CDR3 DNA reads TGCGCCAGCAGCCAAGATGGGACAGATAGCACAGATACGCAGTATTTT. As protein: CASSQDGTDSTDTQYF.